The present T cell receptor beta chain was sequenced within a study of glioma-infiltrating T cells after dendritic cell vaccination. Study information: Treatment, given 2003 to 2012, was autologous tumor lysate-pulsed dendritic cell vaccination. Dendritic cell vaccine was injected intradermally three times, biweekly. Autologous tumor lysate was loaded overnight onto monocyte-derived dendritic cells grown seven days with IL-4 and GM-CSF.

The data were produced by immunoSEQ multiplex PCR, yet TCRdb's version contains in-frame clones alone and is incomplete. The profile shows fewer than 75,000 clones, about 85% of them singletons. Germline V lookup: CDR1 SGHRS, CDR2 YFSETQ. The CDR3 loop spans 16 amino acids. V was pared by 3 bases and J by 4 bases, with 14 bases between. As to time point: after dendritic cell vaccination, including at tumor progression/relapse. Selection required adequate fresh-frozen tumor tissue plus more than two years' survival data. The source of this sequence is a human donor with glioblastoma. The chain links TRBV5-1 to TRBJ2-6; the D gene is possibly TRBD2 (6 bases). Specimen: blood, collected after dendritic cell vaccination. In nucleotides, the CDR3 is TGCGCCAGCAGCTCCCCCGGGGCGGGAGGGGCCAACGTCCTGACTTTC. It specifies CASSSPGAGGANVLTF.